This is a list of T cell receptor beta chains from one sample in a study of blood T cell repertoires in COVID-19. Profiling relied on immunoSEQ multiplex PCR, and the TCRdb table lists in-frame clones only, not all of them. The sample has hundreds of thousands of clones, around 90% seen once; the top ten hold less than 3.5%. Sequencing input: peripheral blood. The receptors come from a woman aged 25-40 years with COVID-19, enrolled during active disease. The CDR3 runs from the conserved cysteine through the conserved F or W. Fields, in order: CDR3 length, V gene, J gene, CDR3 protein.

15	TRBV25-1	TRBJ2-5	CASSESGDTQETQYF
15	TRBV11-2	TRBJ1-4	CASSLLGATNEKLFF
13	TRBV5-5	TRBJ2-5	CASSLDISETQYF
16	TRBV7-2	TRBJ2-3	CASSLRRGSSTDTQYF
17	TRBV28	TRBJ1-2	CASSSETSSRDRGGYTF
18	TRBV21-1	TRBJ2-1	CASSRLAPAQSSYNEQFF
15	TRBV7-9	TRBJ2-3	CASSFRDRGTDTQYF
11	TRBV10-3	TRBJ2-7	CAIGSSYEQYF
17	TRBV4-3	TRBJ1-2	CASSQDAWKVAGRGYTF
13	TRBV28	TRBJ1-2	CASSPDRGYGYTF
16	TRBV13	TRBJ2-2	CASSLGDRGRTGELFF
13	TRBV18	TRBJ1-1	CASSPNKNTEAFF
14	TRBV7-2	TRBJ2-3	CASSRDSSTDTQYF
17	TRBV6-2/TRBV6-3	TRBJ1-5	CASSYWSPAGGHQPQHF
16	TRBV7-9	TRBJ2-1	CASSLGGTGSYNEQFF
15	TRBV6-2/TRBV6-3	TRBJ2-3	CASSDTGTSTDTQYF
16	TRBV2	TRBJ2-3	CASSFRTRSGTDTQYF
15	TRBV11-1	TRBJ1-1	CASSLARIGDTEAFF